Here is one TCR beta chain with its context. The antigen is not known. Documented treatment: around 19 received Ad26.COV2.S at low or high dose, single or two shots; 5 received placebo; per-sample allocation not given. All samples were drawn on day 63, counting from the first vaccine or placebo injection. The data stem from a study of Ad26.COV2.S vaccination and SARS-CoV-2 variants. Study-wide results and caveats: Relative to placebo recipients, vaccine recipients exhibited elevated spike-specific TCR breadth. Estimates derived from TCR breadth and depth analyses may have underestimated total T cell responses.

Sequenced by immunoSEQ multiplex PCR; TCRdb stores in-frame clones only, minus some. The sample shows hundreds of thousands of clones, approximately 90% of them seen only once. CDR1 is SGHRS, CDR2 YFSETQ, per germline. The CDR3 length is 16 residues. Germline trimming cut 1 base from V and 5 bases from J; bases unmatched to any gene: 8. This chain links TRBV5-1 with TRBJ2-5, with 10 bases matching TRBD2. The sequence was obtained from a person between 18 and 60 years old who received the Ad26.COV2.S COVID-19 vaccine or a placebo. Sequences were derived from peripheral blood, sampled in a trial of Ad26.COV2.S vaccine versus placebo. Written as DNA, the CDR3 is TGCGCCAGCAGCTTGCCCGCTAGCGGGAGAGCGGAGACCCAGTACTTC. Amino acids: CASSLPASGRAETQYF.